Detailed here is one TCR beta chain. Its antigen is unidentified. The PCR employed 60 Vbeta primers together with 13 Jbeta primers. Data came from immunoSEQ multiplex PCR; TCRdb stores just in-frame clones and leaves some out. The sample has about 150,000 clones, approximately 80% seen once. The V gene end was trimmed by 3 bases and the J gene end by 5 bases; junction bases not matched to a gene: 6. This CDR3 has 15 residues. CDR1 and CDR2 from the germline V gene are SGHTA and FQGNSA. These data come from a study of cytomegalovirus exposure and HLA in healthy donors. Overall study findings and caveats: Rarity held for most TCR sequences, but there were some public TCRs that occurred in many donors. Altogether, 160 or so TCR beta chains were recorded as cytomegalovirus-associated. Later on, an analysis showed TCR association rates differing by HLA locus, with DRB1 the most and HLA-C the fewest.

The rearrangement joins TRBV7-2 to TRBJ2-3, with TRBD2 identical over 9 bases. The sequenced material came from PBMCs. This TCR derives from a male donor in good health and CMV-seronegative. The CDR3 nucleotides read TGTGCCAGCAGCTTGGCGGGGGGGGGTCAAGATACGCAGTATTTT. It translates to CASSLAGGGQDTQYF.